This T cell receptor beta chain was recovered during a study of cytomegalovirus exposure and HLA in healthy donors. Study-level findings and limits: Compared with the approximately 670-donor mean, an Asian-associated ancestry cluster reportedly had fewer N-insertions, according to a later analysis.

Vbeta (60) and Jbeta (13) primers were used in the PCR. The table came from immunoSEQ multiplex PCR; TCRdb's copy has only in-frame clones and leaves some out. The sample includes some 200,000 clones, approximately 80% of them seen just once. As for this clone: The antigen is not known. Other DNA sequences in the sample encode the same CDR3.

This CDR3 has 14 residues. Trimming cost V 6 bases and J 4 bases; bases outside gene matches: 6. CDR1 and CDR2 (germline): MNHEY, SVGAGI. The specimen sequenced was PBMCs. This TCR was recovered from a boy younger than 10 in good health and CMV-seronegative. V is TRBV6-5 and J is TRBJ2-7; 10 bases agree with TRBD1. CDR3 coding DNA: TGTGCCAGCAGGAGAGGACAGGGGGGATACGAGCAGTACTTC. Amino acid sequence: CASRRGQGGYEQYF.